This T cell receptor beta chain is from a study of blood T cell repertoires in COVID-19. Some clones are missing from TCRdb's copy, which holds only in-frame ones; the method was immunoSEQ multiplex PCR. The table has 310,000 or so clones, about 90% seen once. The CDR3 consists of 17 residues. Germline CDR1 and CDR2: MNHEY and SVGEGT. The junction had 10 bases not matched to a gene; V was cut back by 4 bases and J by 2 bases. The chain joins TRBV6-2 or TRBV6-3 to TRBJ2-1; 8 nucleotides match TRBD2. Material for sequencing was peripheral blood. This TCR derives from a woman in her twenties or thirties who had recovered from COVID-19. Written as DNA, the CDR3 is TGTGCCAGCAGTTTCGGCGGGGGGTCCCCCGCCTACAATGAGCAGTTCTTC. Its protein is CASSFGGGSPAYNEQFF.